The clone carrying this TCR beta chain was seen only a few times. Antigen unknown. This specimen belongs to a study of OX40 agonist ivuxolimab in advanced cancers. Points from the study as a whole: Some patients who did not respond also had low normalized T-cell clonal expansion.

The CDR3 spans 18 residues. Germline CDR1 ENHRY, CDR2 SYGVKD. With 2 bases clipped from V and 0 bases from J, the junction kept 10 bases outside the gene matches. Clones were sequenced by immunoSEQ multiplex PCR, and TCRdb holds only the in-frame ones, with some missing. The profile shows 75,000 to 90,000 clones, 90% to 95% of them singletons. The V gene is TRBV10-3, the J gene TRBJ2-3; 8 positions agree with TRBD2. The input for sequencing was CD4+ or CD8+ T cells sorted from blood, taken in a trial of the OX40 agonist ivuxolimab. The TCR comes from an adult with an advanced solid tumor such as melanoma, head and neck, liver or kidney cancer. CDR3 DNA: TGTGCCATCAGTGAGAGGGCTAGCGGGCGTGCTAGCACAGATACGCAGTATTTT. This sequence encodes CAISERASGRASTDTQYF.